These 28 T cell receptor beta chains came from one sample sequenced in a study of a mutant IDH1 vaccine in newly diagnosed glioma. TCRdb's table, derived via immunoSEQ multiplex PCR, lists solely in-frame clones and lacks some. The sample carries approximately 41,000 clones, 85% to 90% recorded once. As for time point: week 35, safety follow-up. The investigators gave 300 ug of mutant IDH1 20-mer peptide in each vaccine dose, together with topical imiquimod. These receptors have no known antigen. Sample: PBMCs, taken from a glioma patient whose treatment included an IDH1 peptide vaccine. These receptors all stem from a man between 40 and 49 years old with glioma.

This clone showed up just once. This CDR3 is CASSQEPYGSSGDTQYF. CDR3 bases: TGCGCCAGCAGCCAAGAGCCGTACGGGAGTAGCGGAGATACGCAGTATTTT. This chain uses TRBV4-3 with TRBJ2-3; possible D gene TRBD2, 6 bases. Between the trimmed V and J ends, which lost 0 bases and 5 bases, there was a span of 18 bases. This CDR3 spans 17 amino acids. Germline-derived CDR1 and CDR2 are LGHNA and YSLEER.

The CDR3 DNA reads TGTGCCAGCAGCGCCGGCGCCCTTTCCTACGAGCAGTACTTC. Amino acids: CASSAGALSYEQYF. The chain couples TRBV9 to TRBJ2-7; D unclear. Looked up from germline, CDR1 is SGDLS and CDR2 is YYNGEE. CDR3 length: 14 residues. Trimming left V 3 bases short and J 1 base short, with 11 bases between.

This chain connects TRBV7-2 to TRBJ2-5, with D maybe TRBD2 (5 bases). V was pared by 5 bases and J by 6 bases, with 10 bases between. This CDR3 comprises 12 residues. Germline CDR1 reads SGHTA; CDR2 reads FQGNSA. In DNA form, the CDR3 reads TGTGCCAGCAGCCGATCCGGGAAGACCCAGTACTTC. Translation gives CASSRSGKTQYF. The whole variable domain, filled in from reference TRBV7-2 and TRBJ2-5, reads GAGVSQSPSNKVTEKGKDVELRCDPISGHTALYWYRQSLGQGLEFLIYFQGNSAPDKSGLPSDRFSAERTGGSVSTLTIQRTQQEDSAVYLCASSRSGKTQYFGPGTRLLVL.

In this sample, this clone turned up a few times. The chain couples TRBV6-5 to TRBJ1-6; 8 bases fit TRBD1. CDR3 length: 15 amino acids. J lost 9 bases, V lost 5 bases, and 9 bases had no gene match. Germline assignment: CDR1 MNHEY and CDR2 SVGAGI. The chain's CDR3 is CASSVGTGGGSPLHF. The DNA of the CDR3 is TGTGCCAGCAGTGTAGGGACAGGTGGTGGTTCACCCCTCCACTTT.

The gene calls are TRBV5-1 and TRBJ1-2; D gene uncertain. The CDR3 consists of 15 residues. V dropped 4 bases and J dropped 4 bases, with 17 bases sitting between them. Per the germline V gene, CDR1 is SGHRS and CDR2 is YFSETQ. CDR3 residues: CASSPFDGEGYGYTF. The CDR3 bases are TGCGCCAGCAGCCCTTTCGACGGGGAGGGCTATGGCTACACCTTC.

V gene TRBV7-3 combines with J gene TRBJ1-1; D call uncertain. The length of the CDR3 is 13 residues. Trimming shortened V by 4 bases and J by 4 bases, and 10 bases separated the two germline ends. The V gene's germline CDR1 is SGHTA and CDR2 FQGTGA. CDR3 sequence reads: CASSSQQVTEAFF. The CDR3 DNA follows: TGTGCCAGCAGCTCGCAACAAGTCACTGAAGCTTTCTTT.

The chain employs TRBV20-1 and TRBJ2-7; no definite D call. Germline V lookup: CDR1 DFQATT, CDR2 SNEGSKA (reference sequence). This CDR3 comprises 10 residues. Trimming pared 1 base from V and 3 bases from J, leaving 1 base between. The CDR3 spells CSARGYEQYV. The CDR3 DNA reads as TGCAGTGCTAGAGGCTACGAGCAGTACGTC.

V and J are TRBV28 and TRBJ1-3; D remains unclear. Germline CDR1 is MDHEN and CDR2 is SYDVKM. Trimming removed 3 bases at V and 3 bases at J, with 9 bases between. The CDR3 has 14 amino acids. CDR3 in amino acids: CASSFYDDGNTIYF. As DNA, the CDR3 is TGTGCCAGCAGTTTCTATGACGATGGAAACACCATATATTTT.

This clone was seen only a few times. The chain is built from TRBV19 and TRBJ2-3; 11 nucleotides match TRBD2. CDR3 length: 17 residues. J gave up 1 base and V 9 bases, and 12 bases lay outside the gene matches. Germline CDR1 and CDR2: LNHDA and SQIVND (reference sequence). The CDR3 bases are TGTGCCAGCTCGATTGTTAGCGGGGGGGCGGGCACAGATACGCAGTATTTT. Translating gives CASSIVSGGAGTDTQYF.

The CDR3 region has the DNA TGTGCCAGCAGCTTAGAGGGGTCCTACGAAGAGACCCAGTACTTC. This sequence encodes CASSLEGSYEETQYF. The rearrangement joins TRBV13 to TRBJ2-5; D is perhaps TRBD1 (5 bases). This CDR3 has 15 amino acids. Germline V gives CDR1 PRHDT, CDR2 FYEKMQ (reference sequence). Deletions cut 1 base from V and 3 bases from J, with 12 bases between.

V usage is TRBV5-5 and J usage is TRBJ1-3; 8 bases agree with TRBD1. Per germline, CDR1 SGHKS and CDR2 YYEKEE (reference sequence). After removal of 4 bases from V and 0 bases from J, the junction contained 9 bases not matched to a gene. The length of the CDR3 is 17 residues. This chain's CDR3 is CASSRQTTGGSGNTIYF. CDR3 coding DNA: TGTGCCAGCAGCAGACAAACCACAGGGGGCTCTGGAAACACCATATATTTT.

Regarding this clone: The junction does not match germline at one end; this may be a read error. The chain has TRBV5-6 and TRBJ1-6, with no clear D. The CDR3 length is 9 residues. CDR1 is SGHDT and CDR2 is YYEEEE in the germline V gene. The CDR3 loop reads CASSFNRPF. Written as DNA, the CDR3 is TGTGCCAGCAGCTTTAACCGACCCTTT.

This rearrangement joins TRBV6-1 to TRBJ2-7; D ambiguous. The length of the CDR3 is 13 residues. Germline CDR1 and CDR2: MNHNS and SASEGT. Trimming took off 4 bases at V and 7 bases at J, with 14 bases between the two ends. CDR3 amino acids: CASSAVGSWEQYF. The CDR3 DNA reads TGTGCCAGCAGTGCGGTAGGTTCATGGGAGCAGTACTTC.

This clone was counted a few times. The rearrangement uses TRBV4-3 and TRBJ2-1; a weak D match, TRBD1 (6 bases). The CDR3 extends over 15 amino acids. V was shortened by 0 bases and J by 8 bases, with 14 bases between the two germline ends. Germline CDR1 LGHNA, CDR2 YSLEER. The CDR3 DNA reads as TGCGCCAGCAGCCAAGATGATAGGGGGTCAGATGAGCAGTTCTTC. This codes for CASSQDDRGSDEQFF.

DNA for the CDR3: TGTGCCATCAGTGAGGAGACGGAGTTCAATGAGCAGTTCTTC. The encoded protein is CAISEETEFNEQFF. V usage is TRBV10-3 and J usage is TRBJ2-1; D remains unclear. V lost 2 bases, J lost 6 bases, and 11 bases lay in between. This CDR3 has 14 amino acids. CDR1 is ENHRY, CDR2 SYGVKD, per germline.

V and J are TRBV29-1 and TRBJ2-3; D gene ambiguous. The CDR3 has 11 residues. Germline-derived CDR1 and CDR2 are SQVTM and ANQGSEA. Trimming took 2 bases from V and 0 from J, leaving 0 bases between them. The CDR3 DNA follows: TGCAGCGTTGAAAGCACAGATACGCAGTATTTT. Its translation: CSVESTDTQYF.

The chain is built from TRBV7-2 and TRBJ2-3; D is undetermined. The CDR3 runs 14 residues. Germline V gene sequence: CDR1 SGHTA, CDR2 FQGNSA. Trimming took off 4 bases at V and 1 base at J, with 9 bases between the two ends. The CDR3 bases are TGTGCCAGCAGCTCCCCATTCGGCACAGATACGCAGTATTTT. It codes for CASSSPFGTDTQYF. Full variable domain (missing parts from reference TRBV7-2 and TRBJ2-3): GAGVSQSPSNKVTEKGKDVELRCDPISGHTALYWYRQSLGQGLEFLIYFQGNSAPDKSGLPSDRFSAERTGGSVSTLTIQRTQQEDSAVYLCASSSPFGTDTQYFGPGTRLTVL.

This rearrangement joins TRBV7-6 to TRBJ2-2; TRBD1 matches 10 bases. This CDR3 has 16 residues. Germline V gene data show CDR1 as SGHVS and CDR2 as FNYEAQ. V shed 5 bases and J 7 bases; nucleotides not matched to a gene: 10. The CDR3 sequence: CASSLPDRGRGGELFF. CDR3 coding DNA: TGTGCCAGCAGCCTCCCGGACAGGGGGAGAGGCGGGGAGCTGTTTTTT. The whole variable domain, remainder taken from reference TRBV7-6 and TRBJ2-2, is GAGVSQSPRYKVTKRGQDVALRCDPISGHVSLYWYRQALGQGPEFLTYFNYEAQQDKSGLPNDRFSAERPEGSISTLTIQRTEQRDSAMYRCASSLPDRGRGGELFFGEGSRLTVL.

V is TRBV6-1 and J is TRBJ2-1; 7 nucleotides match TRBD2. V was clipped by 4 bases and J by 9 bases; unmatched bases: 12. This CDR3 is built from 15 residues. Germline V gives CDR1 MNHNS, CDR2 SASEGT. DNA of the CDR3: TGTGCCAGCAGTGGGGTAGCGGGTTCTAGGGGTGAGCAGTTCTTC. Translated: CASSGVAGSRGEQFF.

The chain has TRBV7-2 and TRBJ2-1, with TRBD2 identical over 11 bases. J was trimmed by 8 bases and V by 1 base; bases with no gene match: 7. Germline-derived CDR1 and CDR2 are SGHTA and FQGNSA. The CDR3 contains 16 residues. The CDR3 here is CASSLEGSGREYEQFF. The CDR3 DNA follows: TGTGCCAGCAGCTTAGAGGGTAGCGGGAGGGAATATGAGCAGTTCTTC.

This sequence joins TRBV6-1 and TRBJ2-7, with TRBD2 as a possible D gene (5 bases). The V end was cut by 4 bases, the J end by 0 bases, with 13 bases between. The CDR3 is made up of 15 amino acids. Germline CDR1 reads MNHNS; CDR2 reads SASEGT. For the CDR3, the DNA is TGTGCCAGCAGTGTGACCGGGAAGAGCTCCTACGAGCAGTACTTC. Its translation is CASSVTGKSSYEQYF.

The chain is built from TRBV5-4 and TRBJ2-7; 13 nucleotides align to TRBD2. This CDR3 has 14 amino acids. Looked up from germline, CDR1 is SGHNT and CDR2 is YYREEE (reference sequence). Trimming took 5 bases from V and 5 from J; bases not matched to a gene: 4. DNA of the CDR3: TGTGCCAGCAGGAATGGACTAGCGGGGGACGAGCAGTACGTC. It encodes CASRNGLAGDEQYV.

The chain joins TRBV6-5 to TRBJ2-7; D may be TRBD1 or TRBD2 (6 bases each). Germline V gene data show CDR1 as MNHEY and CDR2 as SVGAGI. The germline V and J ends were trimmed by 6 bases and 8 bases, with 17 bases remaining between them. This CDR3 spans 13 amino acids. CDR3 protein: CASRYASGGQQYF. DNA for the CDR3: TGTGCCAGCAGGTACGCCTCCGGGGGCCAGCAGTACTTC.

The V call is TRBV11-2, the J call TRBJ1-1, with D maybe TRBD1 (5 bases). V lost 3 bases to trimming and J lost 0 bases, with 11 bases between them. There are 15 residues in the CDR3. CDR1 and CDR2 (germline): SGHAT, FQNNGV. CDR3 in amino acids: CASSLVQGLNTEAFF. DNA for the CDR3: TGTGCCAGCAGCTTGGTTCAGGGACTGAACACTGAAGCTTTCTTT.

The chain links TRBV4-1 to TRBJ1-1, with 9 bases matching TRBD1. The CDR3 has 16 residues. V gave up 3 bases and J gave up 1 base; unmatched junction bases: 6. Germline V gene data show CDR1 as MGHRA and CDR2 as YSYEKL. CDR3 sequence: CASSQGQGNTNTEAFF. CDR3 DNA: TGCGCCAGCAGCCAGGGACAGGGTAATACGAACACTGAAGCTTTCTTT.

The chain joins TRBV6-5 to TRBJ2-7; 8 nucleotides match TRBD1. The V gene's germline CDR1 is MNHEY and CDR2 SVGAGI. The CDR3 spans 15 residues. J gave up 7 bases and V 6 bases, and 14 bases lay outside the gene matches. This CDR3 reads CASSPYRGWFREQYV. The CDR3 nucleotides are TGTGCCAGCAGCCCCTACAGGGGGTGGTTTCGGGAGCAGTACGTC.

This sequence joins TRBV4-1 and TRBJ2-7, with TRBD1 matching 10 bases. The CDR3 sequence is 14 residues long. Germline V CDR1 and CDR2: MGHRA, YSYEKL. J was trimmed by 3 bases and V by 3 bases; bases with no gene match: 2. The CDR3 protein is CASSQTGGYYEQYF. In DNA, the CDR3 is TGCGCCAGCAGCCAGACAGGGGGCTACTACGAGCAGTACTTC.

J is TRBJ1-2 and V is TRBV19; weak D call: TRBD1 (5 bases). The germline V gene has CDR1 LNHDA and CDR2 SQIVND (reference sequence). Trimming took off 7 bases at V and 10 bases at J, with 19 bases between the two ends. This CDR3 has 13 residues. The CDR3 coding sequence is TGTGCCAGTACCCCTGGGGGTTCTGATTACTACACCTTC. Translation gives CASTPGGSDYYTF.